The source of this T cell receptor (beta chain) is a study of blood T cell repertoires in COVID-19. Looked up from germline, CDR1 is SGHRS and CDR2 is YFSETQ. This CDR3 contains 14 residues. V lost 4 bases and J 1 base, leaving 10 bases between the germline ends. Only in-frame clones appear in the TCRdb table, and some are missing; sequencing was by immunoSEQ multiplex PCR. This sample has 300,000 to 400,000 clones, with 85% found just once. The participants were between about 18 and 90 years old and came from about two dozen US areas. Sample: PBMCs or T cells enriched from blood (not recorded which). V and J are TRBV5-1 and TRBJ2-3; D may be TRBD1 (6 bases). The sequence derives from a woman aged 30 to 39 who had been exposed to COVID-19. In DNA, the CDR3 is TGCGCCAGCAGCCCCCGGACAGGCACAGATACGCAGTATTTT. Its protein product is CASSPRTGTDTQYF.